A selection of T cell receptor beta chains follows, all from one sample in a study of blood T cell repertoires in COVID-19. Profiling relied on immunoSEQ multiplex PCR, and the TCRdb table lists in-frame clones only, not all of them. The sample carries 40,000 to 50,000 clones, under 85% recorded once. The sample consisted of peripheral blood. These receptors originate from an elderly woman with acute or convalescent COVID-19. The CDR3 runs from the conserved cysteine through the conserved F or W. The order of the fields is V gene, D gene, clone size, J gene, CDR3 protein, CDR3 DNA. The D gene is left open where the match is weak. Clone size, where shown, is once, few, many, or a class for clones that have expanded.

TRBV30,TRBD1,-,TRBJ2-7,CAWSPDRGLEQYF,TGTGCCTGGAGCCCCGACAGGGGGCTCGAGCAGTACTTC
TRBV24-1,-,-,TRBJ1-2,CATLPRQTHLPDGYTF,TGTGCCACCCTACCCCGACAGACGCACCTACCCGATGGCTACACCTTC
TRBV6-2/TRBV6-3,TRBD1,-,TRBJ1-2,CASSYGDRAYGYTF,TGTGCCAGCAGTTACGGGGACAGGGCCTATGGCTACACCTTC
TRBV2,TRBD2,-,TRBJ2-3,CASSEARGSDTQYF,TGTGCCAGCAGTGAAGCGCGGGGGTCAGATACGCAGTATTTT
TRBV27,-,-,TRBJ2-7,CASSLGRAYEQYF,TGTGCCAGCAGTTTGGGCAGGGCCTACGAGCAGTACTTC
TRBV7-8,TRBD2,-,TRBJ2-2,CASSPLAGGTGELFF,TGTGCCAGCAGCCCGTTAGCGGGGGGCACCGGGGAGCTGTTTTTT
TRBV27,TRBD1,-,TRBJ2-7,CASSKGRGIDEQYF,TGTGCCAGCAGTAAGGGCAGGGGGATCGACGAGCAGTACTTC
TRBV7-3,-,-,TRBJ1-6,CASSFRQDSPLHF,TGTGCCAGCAGCTTCCGACAGGATTCACCCCTCCACTTT
TRBV18,-,-,TRBJ2-3,CASSPGGGDTQYF,TGTGCCAGCTCACCAGGGGGCGGCGATACGCAGTATTTT
TRBV19,TRBD1,-,TRBJ1-1,CASSATGQNTEAFF,TGTGCCAGTAGCGCGACAGGGCAGAACACTGAAGCTTTCTTT
TRBV15,-,-,TRBJ2-1,CATSRGGGVADNEQFF,TGTGCCACCAGCAGAGGGGGCGGGGTCGCCGACAATGAGCAGTTCTTC
TRBV5-1,-,-,TRBJ2-3,CASSRGTAGGPDTQYF,TGCGCCAGCAGCCGTGGGACAGCCGGGGGACCAGATACGCAGTATTTT
TRBV9,-,once,TRBJ2-3,CASSLMTATADTQYF,TGTGCCAGCAGCTTGATGACAGCCACCGCAGATACGCAGTATTTT
TRBV7-2,-,-,TRBJ1-2,CASSFARATNGYTF,TGTGCCAGCAGCTTCGCACGAGCTACCAATGGCTACACCTTC